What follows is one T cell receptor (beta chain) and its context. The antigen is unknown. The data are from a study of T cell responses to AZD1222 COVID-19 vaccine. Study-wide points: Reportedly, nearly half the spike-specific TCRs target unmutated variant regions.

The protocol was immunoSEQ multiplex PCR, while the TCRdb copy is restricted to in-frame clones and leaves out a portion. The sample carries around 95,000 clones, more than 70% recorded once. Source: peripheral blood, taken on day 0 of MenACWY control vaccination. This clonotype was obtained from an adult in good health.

DNA for the CDR3: TGTGCCAGCAGCTCGCGGACAGGTGTGTGGACTGAAGCTTTCTTT. Residues: CASSSRTGVWTEAFF. The rearrangement uses TRBV9 and TRBJ1-1; 7 nucleotides line up with TRBD1. This CDR3 spans 15 amino acids. CDR1 and CDR2 from the germline V gene are SGDLS and YYNGEE. The ends lost 4 bases at V and 5 bases at J; junction bases unmatched: 11.